The sequence of this T cell receptor beta chain was determined in a study of cytomegalovirus exposure and HLA in healthy donors. About the study: Roughly 179 million T cells yielded 90 million to 130 million unique TCR beta sequences, as an earlier analysis found.

This clone was observed a handful of times. Its antigen is currently unknown. The primer mix had 60 Vbeta and 13 Jbeta primers. Some clones are missing from TCRdb's copy, which holds only in-frame ones; the method was immunoSEQ multiplex PCR. The table has roughly 180,000 clones, less than 90% seen once. The germline gives CDR1 SGDLS, CDR2 YYNGEE. The CDR3 has 13 amino acids. Trimming stripped 5 bases from V and 8 bases from J, with 16 bases between. Study-level findings and limits: Most subjects' HLA-A and HLA-B alleles were reportedly predicted from TCR beta sequences. In a later analysis, DRB1 alleles had the most associated TCRs; HLA-C alleles the fewest. TCR beta chain V- and J-gene trimming was linked, in a later analysis, to a missense variant in DCLRE1C.

The clonotype originates from a woman in her forties or fifties in good health and CMV-seropositive. Sequences were obtained from PBMCs. The chain uses TRBV9 and TRBJ1-1, with D possibly being TRBD1 (6 bases). The CDR3 DNA sequence: TGTGCCAGCAGTCGAACCGGGACACCGGAAGCTTTCTTT. Its translation is CASSRTGTPEAFF.